This T cell receptor beta chain was found in a study of early T cells in non-severe SARS-CoV-2 infection. Overall study context: Sequenced material consisted of bulk RNA (from unsorted whole blood), and chains were unpaired.

This clonotype was detected ten times or more. Its target is unknown. As part of library construction, unique molecular identifiers were attached to individual cDNA molecules. TCRdb itself ran the 5' RACE reads through MiXCR, one entry per CDR3 protein. This table holds roughly 63,000 distinct CDR3 sequences, roughly 12% found once. General study results and limits: Database matching using VDJdb favored anti-spike CD8 responses, with private and CD4 specificities left missing.

After removal of 8 bases from V and 0 bases from J, the junction contained 6 bases not matched to a gene. Germline V gives CDR1 MDHEN, CDR2 SYDVKM. The CDR3 sequence is 15 residues long. The gene calls are TRBV28 and TRBJ2-7, with 11 bases fitting TRBD1. What was sequenced was whole blood. This clonotype was sampled from an adult who was a healthcare worker with PCR-confirmed SARS-CoV-2 infection or an uninfected control (not recorded which). The CDR3 bases are TGTGCCAGCTCCTCAGGGACAGGGGGCTCCTACGAGCAGTACTTC. Translated, it gives CASSSGTGGSYEQYF.